This is a list of T cell receptor beta chains from one sample in a study of T-cell reconstitution after alpha-beta-depleted transplantation in children. Each CDR3 protein is one row after TCRdb ran MiXCR on the PCR reads. The sample contains 420,000 or so distinct CDR3 sequences, approximately 10% of which appear only once. Sequences were derived from PBMCs from the stem cell graft donor, sampled from the stem cell graft. The receptors were gathered from a human donor who donated a stem cell graft to a child with acute myeloid leukemia. Both conserved end residues are part of each CDR3.

j_call v_call cdr3_aa
TRBJ2-5 TRBV20-1 CSAPPGSGDQETQYF
TRBJ2-7 TRBV2 CASSDRLPTVREERDEQYF
TRBJ1-1 TRBV27 CASSSSGAFF
TRBJ2-5 TRBV29-1 CSVEDPGRGTQYF
TRBJ2-2 TRBV20-1 CSARNLGQGRATGELFF
TRBJ1-3 TRBV6-6 CASCPFSGNTIYF
TRBJ2-5 TRBV9 CASSVARRKETQYF
TRBJ1-2 TRBV4-3 CASSQDYGQYYGYTF
TRBJ1-2 TRBV25-1 CATNMAFFGYTF
TRBJ2-1 TRBV5-1 CASSSGGQDEQFF
TRBJ1-1 TRBV20-1 CSARASVNTEAFF